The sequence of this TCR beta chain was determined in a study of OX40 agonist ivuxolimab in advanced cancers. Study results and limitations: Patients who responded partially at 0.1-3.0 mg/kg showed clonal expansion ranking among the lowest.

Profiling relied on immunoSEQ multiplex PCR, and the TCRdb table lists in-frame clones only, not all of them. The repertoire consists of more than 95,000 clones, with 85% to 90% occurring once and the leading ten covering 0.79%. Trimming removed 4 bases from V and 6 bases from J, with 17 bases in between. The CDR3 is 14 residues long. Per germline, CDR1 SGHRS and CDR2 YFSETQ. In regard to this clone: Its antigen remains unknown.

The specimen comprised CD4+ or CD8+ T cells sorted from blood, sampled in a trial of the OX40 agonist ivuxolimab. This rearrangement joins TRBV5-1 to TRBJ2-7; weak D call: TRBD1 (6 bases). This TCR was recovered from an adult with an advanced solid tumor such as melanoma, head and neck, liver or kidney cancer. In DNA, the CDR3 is TGCGCCAGCAGCCCGGCGCAGCCACAGGGCGAGCAGTACTTC. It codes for CASSPAQPQGEQYF.